These 21 T cell receptor beta chains were all obtained from the same sample, sequenced in a study of molecular identifiers for immune sequencing clone quantification. Each CDR3 protein gets one entry after TCRdb re-called the PCR reads with MiXCR. The sample holds about 640,000 distinct CDR3 sequences, around 20% seen once. Sequencing was performed on naive CD8+ T cells from blood, with Jurkat cell RNA spiked in. Described subset: FACS-sorted CD8+CD4-CCR7+CD45RA+ naive T cells. The receptors stem from a human donor in good health. Some libraries in this study had Jurkat cell RNA spiked in.

The chain is built from TRBV19 and TRBJ2-3; 10 nucleotides agree with TRBD2. This CDR3 has 15 amino acids. Germline V gives CDR1 LNHDA, CDR2 SQIVND (reference sequence). Trimming cost V 2 bases and J 4 bases; bases outside gene matches: 3. CDR3 residues: CASSILAGVADTQYF. The CDR3, as DNA: TGTGCCAGTAGTATACTAGCGGGAGTGGCAGATACGCAGTATTTT.

This clonotype has at least ten counts. V gene TRBV2 combines with J gene TRBJ2-5; the match to TRBD2 covers 14 bases. There are 18 residues in the CDR3. J was trimmed by 4 bases and V by 6 bases; bases with no gene match: 13. Germline V gives CDR1 SNHLY, CDR2 FYNNEI. The CDR3 spells CASSPGLAGEGYAETQYF. DNA of the CDR3: TGTGCCAGCAGCCCGGGACTAGCGGGAGAGGGGTATGCAGAGACCCAGTACTTC.

There are many counts of this clonotype. V gene TRBV20-1 combines with J gene TRBJ2-1, with TRBD2 as a possible D gene (6 bases). The length of the CDR3 is 14 residues. In germline, CDR1 is DFQATT, CDR2 SNEGSKA (reference sequence). Trimming took 6 bases from V and 0 from J, leaving 12 bases between them. The CDR3 reads CSARTTSSYNEQFF. The CDR3, as DNA: TGCAGTGCCAGGACTACTAGCTCCTACAATGAGCAGTTCTTC.

This clonotype has ten or more counts. V is TRBV14 and J is TRBJ2-7, with D maybe TRBD2 (6 bases). Germline CDR1 is SGHDN and CDR2 is FVKESK. CDR3 length: 14 amino acids. The V and J ends lost 3 bases and 3 bases respectively, with 12 bases between them. CDR3 DNA: TGTGCCAGCAGCCACACTATGGGGGGCTACGAGCAGTACTTC. This codes for CASSHTMGGYEQYF.

This clonotype was seen only a few times. The J gene is TRBJ2-2, the V gene TRBV12-3 or TRBV12-4, with TRBD1 identical over 7 bases. With 7 bases clipped from V and 0 bases from J, the junction kept 5 bases outside the gene matches. The CDR3 has 15 residues. The CDR3 loop reads CASTSDRANTGELFF. In nucleotides, the CDR3 is TGTGCCAGCACCTCCGACAGGGCGAACACCGGGGAGCTGTTTTTT.

This clonotype occurred a few times. This chain uses TRBV6-1 with TRBJ1-2, with unresolved D. Trimming shortened V by 1 base and J by 5 bases, and 11 bases separated the two germline ends. This CDR3 is built from 14 residues. Per germline, CDR1 MNHNS and CDR2 SASEGT. The DNA of the CDR3 is TGTGCCAGCAGTGAAGGTGCAGGCCAGTATGGCTACACCTTC. This codes for CASSEGAGQYGYTF.

Ten or more counts support this clonotype. The J gene is TRBJ1-1, the V gene TRBV7-9; TRBD1 might be the D (5 bases). Per germline, CDR1 SEHNR and CDR2 FQNEAQ (reference sequence). The CDR3 runs 12 residues. The V end was cut by 8 bases, the J end by 4 bases, with 11 bases between. The CDR3 sequence is CASGAAGTEAFF. Here the CDR3 DNA reads TGTGCCAGCGGGGCAGCGGGCACTGAAGCTTTCTTT.

This clonotype was seen a few times. The chain uses TRBV7-9 and TRBJ1-6, with 8 bases matching TRBD1. The V and J ends lost 4 bases and 7 bases, in that order; junction bases with no gene match: 6. This CDR3 spans 15 amino acids. Per germline, CDR1 SEHNR and CDR2 FQNEAQ (reference sequence). The CDR3 nucleotides read TGTGCCAGCAGCTCGACAGGGGCAGACAATTCACCCCTCCACTTT. Protein: CASSSTGADNSPLHF.

This clonotype was found many times. This chain links TRBV6-2 or TRBV6-3 with TRBJ2-3; 9 nucleotides line up with TRBD1. The CDR3 extends over 16 amino acids. Germline V gives CDR1 MNHEY, CDR2 SVGEGT. J was trimmed by 8 bases and V by 2 bases; bases with no gene match: 11. CDR3 DNA: TGTGCCAGCAGTTACGTTCCGGGACAGGGCTTTTCTACGCAGTATTTT. This sequence encodes CASSYVPGQGFSTQYF.

In its sample, this clonotype was seen once. The junction differs from germline at one of its ends, possibly a read error. The V and J genes are TRBV19 and TRBJ1-5; D remains ambiguous. The CDR3 is 14 residues long. Germline values: CDR1 LNHDA, CDR2 SQIVND (reference sequence). Written as DNA, the CDR3 is TGTGCCAGTAGTATAGATTGGGTCAATCAGCCCCGGCATTTT. This gives the protein CASSIDWVNQPRHF.

This clonotype was counted many times. The chain combines TRBV19 with TRBJ1-5; a possible D gene is TRBD1 (6 bases). V lost 2 bases to trimming and J lost 6 bases, with 14 bases between them. Germline-derived CDR1 and CDR2 are LNHDA and SQIVND (reference sequence). The CDR3 loop spans 15 amino acids. The CDR3 here is CASSISRGHSQPQHF. The CDR3 bases are TGTGCCAGTAGTATATCTCGGGGGCATAGTCAGCCCCAGCATTTT.

In this sample, this clonotype turned up many times. V usage is TRBV5-1 and J usage is TRBJ2-7; 8 nucleotides agree with TRBD2. Germline CDR1 SGHRS, CDR2 YFSETQ. The CDR3 is 16 residues long. With 4 bases clipped from V and 3 bases from J, the junction kept 12 bases outside the gene matches. CDR3 sequence (DNA): TGCGCCAGCAGCGGAGGGACTGCGGGGGGAGGCTACGAGCAGTACTTC. Its protein is CASSGGTAGGGYEQYF. The full variable domain, with the rest looked up from reference TRBV5-1 and TRBJ2-7, is KAGVTQTPRYLIKTRGQQVTLSCSPISGHRSVSWYQQTPGQGLQFLFEYFSETQRNKGNFPGRFSGRQFSNSRSEMNVSTLELGDSALYLCASSGGTAGGGYEQYFGPGTRLTVT.

The sample holds many counts of this clonotype. The chain carries TRBV15 and TRBJ2-5, with 9 bases lining up with TRBD1. The V gene's germline CDR1 is LNHNV and CDR2 YYDKDF (reference sequence). Trimming cost V 3 bases and J 4 bases; bases outside gene matches: 3. The CDR3 has 14 residues. CDR3 in amino acids: CATSSTGGVETQYF. The CDR3 DNA reads as TGTGCCACCAGCAGCACAGGGGGCGTAGAGACCCAGTACTTC.

With regard to this clonotype: A much larger clone sits a single nucleotide away, making a read error possible. V gene TRBV4-1 combines with J gene TRBJ1-1; 10 bases line up with TRBD1. Germline CDR1 MGHRA, CDR2 YSYEKL. The CDR3 loop spans 14 amino acids. CDR3: CACSLRDRGTEAFF. DNA of the CDR3: TGCGCCTGCAGCCTCCGGGACAGGGGCACTGAAGCTTTCTTT.

This clonotype showed up many times. The chain couples TRBV6-4 to TRBJ1-5; D is uncertain. The CDR3 is 14 residues long. With 4 bases removed from V and 10 bases from J, the gap between germline ends came to 17 bases. Germline V lookup: CDR1 MRHNA, CDR2 SNTAGT. CDR3 amino acids: CASSGRVQKDPQHF. Here the CDR3 DNA reads TGTGCCAGCAGTGGACGGGTCCAAAAGGACCCCCAGCATTTT.

This clonotype came up once. The rearrangement joins TRBV10-1 to TRBJ2-7, with 7 bases matching TRBD1. The germline V gene has CDR1 WNHNN and CDR2 SYGVQD (reference sequence). CDR3 length: 13 residues. Trimming cost V 3 bases and J 5 bases; bases outside gene matches: 4. CDR3 DNA sequence: TGCGCCAGCAGTGATCAGGGGGTAGACGAGCAGTACTTC. Protein product: CASSDQGVDEQYF.

Only one count was recorded for this clonotype. The final CDR3 position lacks the conserved phenylalanine or tryptophan, pointing to a likely read error. The chain joins TRBV29-1 to TRBJ2-1; 8 positions agree with TRBD2. Germline lookup yields CDR1 SQVTM and CDR2 ANQGSEA. Trimming cost V 7 bases and J 6 bases; bases outside gene matches: 5. The CDR3 is 12 residues long. The CDR3 bases are TGCAGCGCGCGGGGGGTAGGCAATGAGCAGTTCCTC. Translating gives CSARGVGNEQFL.

In this sample, this clonotype turned up many times. The chain is built from TRBV27 and TRBJ2-5; TRBD1 aligns across 11 bases. The CDR3 is 15 residues long. The V segment lost 1 base and the J segment 5 bases; nucleotides outside the gene matches: 3. Germline CDR1 is MNHEY and CDR2 is SMNVEV (reference sequence). CDR3 sequence reads: CASSLWGTGGETQYF. The CDR3, as DNA: TGTGCCAGCAGTTTATGGGGGACAGGGGGGGAGACCCAGTACTTC.

At least ten counts were recorded for this clonotype. V gene TRBV19 combines with J gene TRBJ1-5, with a weak D call TRBD1 (5 bases). Germline CDR1 is LNHDA and CDR2 is SQIVND (reference sequence). This CDR3 is built from 13 residues. V lost 8 bases to trimming and J lost 7 bases, with 15 bases between them. The CDR3 DNA follows: TGTGCCAGTCATGTTAGGGGAGGACAGCCCCAGCATTTT. Its translation is CASHVRGGQPQHF.

A remark on this clonotype: This may stem from a read error, because a much larger clone lies one nucleotide away. As the CDR3 is not closed by the conserved phenylalanine or tryptophan, this likely results from a read error. J is TRBJ2-2 and V is TRBV5-1; no firm D call. The CDR3 length is 13 residues. Germline CDR1 SGHRS, CDR2 YFSETQ. V lost 4 bases, J lost 4 bases, and 8 bases lay in between. CDR3 sequence reads: CASSPILTGELFS. In DNA, the CDR3 is TGCGCCAGCAGCCCAATTCTCACCGGGGAGCTGTTTTCT.

The V and J genes are TRBV20-1 and TRBJ2-5; D not certain. In germline, CDR1 is DFQATT, CDR2 SNEGSKA (reference sequence). Trimming removed 1 base from V and 4 bases from J, with 7 bases in between. The CDR3 totals 12 residues. CDR3 nucleotide sequence: TGCAGTGCTAGAGTTGTCGGAGAGACCCAGTACTTC. Its translation: CSARVVGETQYF.